The 18 T cell receptor beta chains presented below share a single source sample, sequenced in a study of T cells in Graves' hyperthyroidism and ophthalmopathy. Researchers took RNA transcripts and amplified the TCR beta CDR3 regions from them. The primer set for the first-round RT-PCR of the TCR CDR3 was HTBI. TCRdb processed the multiplex PCR reads anew with MiXCR; each CDR3 protein has one entry. This table holds 650,000 to 750,000 distinct CDR3 sequences, 11% to 15% found once. The sequenced sample was blood. The receptors were sampled from a woman aged 18-35 years with Graves' hyperthyroidism.

This clonotype was counted at least ten times. The genes are TRBV6-1 and TRBJ2-3; perhaps TRBD2 as D (6 bases). Per the germline V gene, CDR1 is MNHNS and CDR2 is SASEGT. The CDR3 is 15 residues long. V lost 4 bases to trimming and J lost 0 bases, with 11 bases between them. The CDR3 DNA reads TGTGCCAGCAGTGTGGGGGGACCTAGCACAGATACGCAGTATTTT. Amino acid sequence: CASSVGGPSTDTQYF.

This clonotype was counted ten times or more. The chain has TRBV28 and TRBJ1-1, with D possibly TRBD1 on 5 matching bases. V lost 7 bases, J lost 5 bases, and 11 bases lay in between. The CDR3 has 12 amino acids. The germline gives CDR1 MDHEN, CDR2 SYDVKM. Written as DNA, the CDR3 is TGTGCCAGCATAGAGGGGAGGACTGAAGCTTTCTTT. This translates into CASIEGRTEAFF.

This clonotype has at least ten counts. V usage is TRBV28 and J usage is TRBJ1-4; D is undetermined. Germline V gene data show CDR1 as MDHEN and CDR2 as SYDVKM. Between the trimmed V and J ends, which lost 6 bases and 8 bases, there was a span of 19 bases. CDR3 length equals 15 residues. The DNA for the CDR3 is TGTGCCAGCAGATCTGCAGGCGCGGCGGGGGAAAAACTGTTTTTT. Amino acids: CASRSAGAAGEKLFF.

The chain is built from TRBV20-1 and TRBJ2-3; 7 bases map to TRBD2. Germline V gene sequence: CDR1 DFQATT, CDR2 SNEGSKA (reference sequence). Unmatched junction bases numbered 2, after V lost 2 bases and J lost 0 bases. This CDR3 spans 14 amino acids. DNA of the CDR3: TGCAGTGCTAGACTAGCGGATAGCACAGATACGCAGTATTTT. It yields the protein CSARLADSTDTQYF.

CDR3 region: CSAGAGGQRGNQPQHF. CDR3 in DNA: TGCAGTGCTGGGGCCGGAGGACAACGGGGCAATCAGCCCCAGCATTTT. V and J are TRBV20-1 and TRBJ1-5; D is perhaps TRBD1 (5 bases). Trimming shortened V by 5 bases and J by 2 bases, and 19 bases separated the two germline ends. CDR3 length: 16 residues. CDR1 is DFQATT, CDR2 SNEGSKA, per germline (reference sequence).

This clonotype was seen many times. This sequence joins TRBV20-1 and TRBJ1-5; a possible D gene is TRBD1 (6 bases). The CDR3 length is 12 residues. Germline CDR1 DFQATT, CDR2 SNEGSKA (reference sequence). The V gene lost 3 bases and the J gene lost 5 bases, with 8 bases spanning the gap. CDR3 in amino acids: CSASRGDQPQHF. CDR3 DNA: TGCAGTGCTAGTAGGGGGGATCAGCCCCAGCATTTT.

This clonotype was detected a few times. The chain uses TRBV7-9 and TRBJ2-1; 9 bases fit TRBD2. This CDR3 region has 17 residues. The ends lost 4 bases at V and 6 bases at J; junction bases unmatched: 13. The germline V gene encodes CDR1 SEHNR and CDR2 FQNEAQ (reference sequence). The CDR3 DNA follows: TGTGCCAGCAGCTCGAAGACCTATAGCGGGAGCGGCAATGAGCAGTTCTTC. Its protein is CASSSKTYSGSGNEQFF.

The genes are TRBV7-2 and TRBJ2-7, with 9 bases that match TRBD1. The CDR3 consists of 16 residues. The junction had 8 bases not matched to a gene; V was cut back by 2 bases and J by 3 bases. Germline V gene lookup returns CDR1 SGHTA and CDR2 FQGNSA. CDR3 sequence (DNA): TGTGCCAGCAGCTTAAAGTCGGGGACAGGGAGCTACGAGCAGTACTTC. Protein sequence: CASSLKSGTGSYEQYF. Full variable domain (remainder filled in from reference TRBV7-2 and TRBJ2-7): GAGVSQSPSNKVTEKGKDVELRCDPISGHTALYWYRQSLGQGLEFLIYFQGNSAPDKSGLPSDRFSAERTGGSVSTLTIQRTQQEDSAVYLCASSLKSGTGSYEQYFGPGTRLTVT.

V is TRBV19 and J is TRBJ2-3; no reliable D call. The CDR3 totals 13 residues. V dropped 3 bases and J dropped 4 bases, with 8 bases sitting between them. Germline lookup yields CDR1 LNHDA and CDR2 SQIVND (reference sequence). The CDR3 sequence is CASSIYLADTQYF. As DNA, the CDR3 is TGTGCCAGTAGTATCTACTTGGCAGATACGCAGTATTTT.

A few counts support this clonotype. V is TRBV5-1 and J is TRBJ2-7; D may match TRBD1 or TRBD2 (5 bases each). Deletions cut 4 bases from V and 3 bases from J, with 14 bases between. In germline, CDR1 is SGHRS, CDR2 YFSETQ. The length of the CDR3 is 14 residues. CDR3 in amino acids: CASSASGASYEQYF. The CDR3, as DNA: TGCGCCAGCAGCGCGTCCGGGGCGAGCTACGAGCAGTACTTC. Together with reference TRBV5-1 and TRBJ2-7, the CDR3 gives the full variable domain: KAGVTQTPRYLIKTRGQQVTLSCSPISGHRSVSWYQQTPGQGLQFLFEYFSETQRNKGNFPGRFSGRQFSNSRSEMNVSTLELGDSALYLCASSASGASYEQYFGPGTRLTVT.

This clonotype was seen at least ten times. The chain joins TRBV11-2 to TRBJ2-7; D could derive from TRBD1 or TRBD2 (6 bases each). The germline V and J ends were trimmed by 4 bases and 6 bases, with 19 bases remaining between them. The CDR3 length is 15 residues. Germline CDR1 and CDR2: SGHAT and FQNNGV. CDR3 amino acids: CASSSDVGRGGEQYF. In DNA, the CDR3 is TGTGCCAGCAGCTCGGACGTAGGCAGGGGAGGCGAGCAGTACTTC.

This clonotype has a count of ten or more. V and J are TRBV9 and TRBJ2-3; D remains ambiguous. Deletions cut 4 bases from V and 2 bases from J, with 11 bases between. The CDR3 length is 14 residues. Germline V gene lookup returns CDR1 SGDLS and CDR2 YYNGEE. This CDR3 is CASSLRVNTDTQYF. Written as DNA, the CDR3 is TGTGCCAGCAGCCTACGGGTCAACACAGATACGCAGTATTTT.

The chain is built from TRBV7-9 and TRBJ1-2; the D gene is possibly TRBD1 (5 bases). Germline V CDR1 and CDR2: SEHNR, FQNEAQ (reference sequence). Trimming stripped 5 bases from V and 8 bases from J, with 24 bases between. The CDR3 is made up of 16 amino acids. In nucleotides, the CDR3 is TGTGCCAGCAGCGCCCTCACGGCAGGGAGAATATGGGGCTACACCTTC. Residues: CASSALTAGRIWGYTF.

This chain links TRBV29-1 with TRBJ2-1; D is unresolved. The germline V gene has CDR1 SQVTM and CDR2 ANQGSEA. This CDR3 has 15 amino acids. Trimming stripped 0 bases from V and 2 bases from J, with 11 bases between. Here the CDR3 DNA reads TGCAGCGTTGAAGAAGAAAACCTGACCTACAATGAGCAGTTCTTC. Translating gives CSVEEENLTYNEQFF.

There are many counts of this clonotype. The chain carries TRBV20-1 and TRBJ1-1, with TRBD1 as a possible D gene (5 bases). The CDR3 spans 13 residues. Trimming cost V 5 bases and J 2 bases, with 12 bases left between them. CDR1 DFQATT and CDR2 SNEGSKA come from the germline V gene (reference sequence). The CDR3 DNA is TGCAGTGCTTCTGACAGAAGAAACACTGAAGCTTTCTTT. Amino acids: CSASDRRNTEAFF.

This clonotype has just a few counts. The chain links TRBV29-1 to TRBJ2-4, with D perhaps matching TRBD1 (6 bases). V was pared by 7 bases and J by 4 bases, with 11 bases between. CDR1 and CDR2 from the germline V gene are SQVTM and ANQGSEA. The CDR3 has 12 amino acids. The CDR3 DNA is TGCAGCGGCTGGACAGAGAAAAACATTCAGTACTTC. It translates to CSGWTEKNIQYF.

The chain uses TRBV3-1 and TRBJ1-2, with D perhaps matching TRBD1 (5 bases). The CDR3 runs to 13 residues. Germline lookup yields CDR1 LGHDT and CDR2 YNNKEL (reference sequence). V was pared by 1 base and J by 6 bases, with 9 bases between. The CDR3 DNA is TGTGCCAGCAGCCAAGGACTGGACAATGGCTACACCTTC. Translating gives CASSQGLDNGYTF.

This clonotype turned up a few times. The chain carries TRBV20-1 and TRBJ1-3; no clear D. The CDR3 extends over 14 amino acids. Germline CDR1 reads DFQATT; CDR2 reads SNEGSKA (reference sequence). V lost 1 base and J 2 bases, leaving 9 bases between the germline ends. DNA of the CDR3: TGCAGTGCTAGAGGTTTGGGCCCTGGAAACACCATATATTTT. Its protein product is CSARGLGPGNTIYF.